Listed below are T cell receptor beta chains from one sample, sequenced in a study of T cells after yellow fever vaccination. TCRdb recomputed calls from the 5' RACE reads with MiXCR, one row per CDR3 protein. The table records approximately 550,000 distinct CDR3 sequences, 13% of them present only once. The sequenced sample was PBMCs, obtained on the day of the yellow fever booster vaccination. These receptors all come from a man aged 25-40 years who received the YFV17D yellow fever vaccine. Each CDR3 is given with its conserved first and last residue. For some rows the clone size is stated as once, few or many, or as a class when expanded; others skip it.

>few|TRBV5-1
CASSLGGRRDQPQHF
>.|TRBV3-1
CASSQTMVSYEQYF
>few|TRBV29-1
CSVELVAEGSTDTQYF
>many|TRBV11-1
CASSSSQGDTQYF
>few|TRBV7-2
CASSPKSLAKNIQYF
>.|TRBV7-9
CASSPMGKYTGELFF
>few|TRBV11-2
CASSLVSPQLAGGGNEQFF
>few|TRBV29-1
CSVWGRTGELFF
>.|TRBV3-1
CASSQQGRPPYEQYF
>few|TRBV11-2
CASSERVGDRSTGANVLTF
>.|TRBV20-1
CSAGGRTDTQYF
>.|TRBV16
CASSHGGNSYEQYF
>many|TRBV20-1
CSVPSGWNEQFF
>.|TRBV28
CASSRQGTHEQYF
>.|TRBV5-8
CASSPGPTGETKNIQYF
>.|TRBV7-2
CASSPHAGSDTQYF
>.|TRBV7-9
CASTLRGTDHTGELFF
>.|TRBV10-3
CAISESNAGELFF
>few|TRBV24-1
CATSDSREPPGAQYF
>few|TRBV3-1
CASSHRTGGVYF
>.|TRBV6-5
CASSYSVLAGSTDTQYF
>.|TRBV5-1
CASRGQGEYEQYF
>few|TRBV7-9
CASSSLDRADYNEQFF
>.|TRBV7-3
CASSSPGTPRRNEQFF
>many|TRBV7-9
CASSLFSAYEQYF
>few|TRBV25-1
CASSDGGFRVTQYF
>many|TRBV12-5
CASGWDYEQFF
>few|TRBV27
CASKRGIEQFF
>.|TRBV5-1
CASSLVPSKYNSPLHF